Listed below are T cell receptor beta chains from one sample, sequenced in a study of blood T cell repertoires in COVID-19. The protocol was immunoSEQ multiplex PCR, while the TCRdb copy is restricted to in-frame clones and leaves out a portion. The sample has roughly 240,000 clones, around 83% seen once; the top ten hold around 2.5%. The sample taken for sequencing was peripheral blood. These receptors originate from a man aged 40-49 years who had recovered from COVID-19. Both conserved end residues are part of each CDR3. Each record gives: J gene, D gene, clone size, V gene, CDR3 protein, CDR3 DNA. The D gene is left open where the match is weak. Clone sizes are given selectively: once, few, many, or a class where the clone is expanded.

TRBJ2-7,TRBD2,NA,TRBV5-5,CASSSSGTSVSYEQYF,TGTGCCAGCAGCTCCTCCGGGACTAGCGTTTCCTACGAGCAGTACTTC
TRBJ1-1,TRBD1,NA,TRBV27,CASSRTGGATEAFF,TGTGCCAGCAGTCGTACAGGGGGGGCCACTGAAGCTTTCTTT
TRBJ1-4,TRBD1,once,TRBV3-1/TRBV3-2,CASSPRDRGGELFF,TGTGCCAGCAGCCCCCGGGACAGGGGGGGAGAACTGTTTTTT
TRBJ2-7,NA,once,TRBV30,CAWSRFGGGSYEQYF,TGTGCCTGGAGTCGTTTCGGGGGAGGCTCCTACGAGCAGTACTTC
TRBJ2-2,NA,NA,TRBV11-3,CASSSGAPGELFF,TGTGCCAGCAGCTCCGGTGCGCCCGGGGAGCTGTTTTTT
TRBJ2-7,TRBD2,NA,TRBV6-2/TRBV6-3,CASSPAGGFDEQYF,TGTGCCAGCAGTCCAGCGGGAGGGTTCGACGAGCAGTACTTC
TRBJ2-5,TRBD2,NA,TRBV24-1,CATSSRLAPETQYF,TGTGCCACCAGTAGCAGACTAGCGCCGGAGACCCAGTACTTC
TRBJ1-1,TRBD1,NA,TRBV7-2,CASSAQGGNTEAFF,TGTGCCAGCAGCGCACAGGGGGGTAACACTGAAGCTTTCTTT
TRBJ2-1,TRBD1,NA,TRBV6-2/TRBV6-3,CASSRGQGTDEQFF,TGTGCCAGCAGCCGGGGACAGGGTACGGATGAGCAGTTCTTC
TRBJ2-3,TRBD2,once,TRBV5-1,CASSLGAGVSTDTQYF,TGCGCCAGCAGCTTGGGGGCGGGGGTCTCCACAGATACGCAGTATTTT
TRBJ1-1,TRBD1,NA,TRBV5-6,CASSRTGALANTEAFF,TGTGCCAGCAGCCGGACAGGGGCCCTCGCGAACACTGAAGCTTTCTTT
TRBJ2-7,NA,NA,TRBV5-6,CASSLQTYEQYF,TGTGCCAGCAGCTTACAAACCTACGAGCAGTACTTC
TRBJ2-2,TRBD2,once,TRBV19,CASTSRPGLDVHTGELFF,TGTGCCAGTACCTCCAGGCCGGGACTAGACGTTCACACCGGGGAGCTGTTTTTT
TRBJ2-2,TRBD1,NA,TRBV5-1,CASSPGTGGSGELFF,TGCGCCAGCAGCCCCGGGACAGGGGGGTCCGGGGAGCTGTTTTTT
TRBJ2-7,NA,once,TRBV29-1,CSVGGTVSYEQYF,TGCAGCGTTGGCGGGACAGTTTCCTACGAGCAGTACTTC
TRBJ2-2,NA,NA,TRBV19,CASSMLGLRITGELFF,TGTGCCAGTAGTATGCTGGGGCTTCGGATCACCGGGGAGCTGTTTTTT
TRBJ2-1,NA,few,TRBV3-1/TRBV3-2,CASSFERGGGEQFF,TGTGCCAGCAGCTTTGAAAGGGGGGGCGGTGAGCAGTTCTTC
TRBJ1-2,TRBD1,NA,TRBV29-1,CSVGRDRVNYGYTF,TGCAGCGTTGGGAGGGACAGGGTTAACTATGGCTACACCTTC
TRBJ2-5,TRBD2,many,TRBV6-1,CASSELAGGQETQYF,TGTGCCAGCAGTGAACTAGCGGGGGGGCAAGAGACCCAGTACTTC
TRBJ2-2,TRBD1,NA,TRBV19,CASDWTGNTGELFF,TGTGCCAGTGATTGGACAGGGAACACCGGGGAGCTGTTTTTT
TRBJ1-1,TRBD1,few,TRBV19,CASSNRRGQSNEAFF,TGTGCCAGTAGTAACCGCAGGGGGCAATCTAATGAAGCTTTCTTT
TRBJ2-7,NA,once,TRBV27,CASSSVGTHSYEQYF,TGTGCCAGCAGTTCTGTCGGGACTCATTCCTACGAGCAGTACTTC
TRBJ1-2,NA,NA,TRBV30,CAWEISGSSGYTF,TGTGCCTGGGAAATTTCAGGGTCGAGTGGCTACACCTTC
TRBJ2-2,NA,NA,TRBV5-1,CASSLDHGELFF,TGCGCCAGCAGCTTGGATCACGGGGAGCTGTTTTTT
TRBJ1-2,NA,NA,TRBV28,CASGVGSPYGYTF,TGTGCCAGCGGTGTGGGGAGCCCGTATGGCTACACCTTC
TRBJ2-7,TRBD1,NA,TRBV6-1,CASSDTGTGGVEQYF,TGTGCCAGCAGTGATACCGGGACAGGGGGGGTCGAGCAGTACTTC
TRBJ1-2,TRBD1,NA,TRBV6-6,CASSYPGQGNGYTF,TGTGCCAGCAGTTACCCGGGACAGGGAAATGGCTACACCTTC
TRBJ1-2,NA,NA,TRBV3-1/TRBV3-2,CASSQVSGGYTF,TGTGCCAGCAGCCAAGTTTCAGGAGGCTACACCTTC
TRBJ2-3,NA,NA,TRBV3-1/TRBV3-2,CASSQETEDTQYF,TGTGCCAGCAGCCAGGAAACAGAAGATACGCAGTATTTT
TRBJ1-3,NA,once,TRBV29-1,CSAVSVSGNTIYF,TGCAGCGCCGTAAGCGTTTCCGGAAACACCATATATTTT
TRBJ2-2,NA,few,TRBV4-3,CASSLSLVWAGELFF,TGCGCCAGCAGCCTAAGTCTAGTGTGGGCCGGGGAGCTGTTTTTT
TRBJ2-1,NA,NA,TRBV4-1,CASSPRRVDEQFF,TGCGCCAGCAGCCCTCGGCGGGTTGATGAGCAGTTCTTC